Listed here is a single TCR beta chain. Its antigen is not known. Germline CDR1 SNHLY, CDR2 FYNNEI. CDR3 size: 13 residues. V shed 4 bases and J shed 7 bases, with 13 bases lying between them. Both 60 Vbeta primers and 13 Jbeta primers went into the PCR. Libraries were prepared by immunoSEQ multiplex PCR; TCRdb keeps only in-frame clonotypes and omits some of them. The sample has 150,000 to 200,000 clones; around four fifths are singletons. These data come from a study of cytomegalovirus exposure and HLA in healthy donors. Findings and caveats of the study: At a 0.05 false discovery rate, a later analysis found roughly 17,000 TCR beta sequences to be associated with HLA alleles. Most sequenced TCRs were rare (though some public TCRs occurred in many donors). TCR beta chain V- and J-gene trimming was linked, in a later analysis, to a missense variant in DCLRE1C. Most of the TCR beta V segments (in an earlier analysis) were productive either about 87% or about 30% of the time.

The TCR originated in a woman aged 40 to 50 in good health and CMV-seronegative. Sequenced input: PBMCs. The rearrangement uses TRBV2 and TRBJ1-2; a possible D gene is TRBD1 (6 bases). The CDR3 here is CASSAWTEGGYTF. The CDR3 coding sequence is TGTGCCAGCAGTGCTTGGACAGAGGGTGGCTACACCTTC.